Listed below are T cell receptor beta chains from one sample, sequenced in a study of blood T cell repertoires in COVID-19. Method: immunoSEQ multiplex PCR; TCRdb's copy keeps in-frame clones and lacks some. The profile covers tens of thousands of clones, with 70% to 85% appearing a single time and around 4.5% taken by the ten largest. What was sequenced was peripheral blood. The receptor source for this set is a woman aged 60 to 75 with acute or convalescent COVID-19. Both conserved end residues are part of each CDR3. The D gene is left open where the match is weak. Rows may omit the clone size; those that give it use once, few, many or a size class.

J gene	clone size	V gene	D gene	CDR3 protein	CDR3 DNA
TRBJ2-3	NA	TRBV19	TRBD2	CASSLVAGVSTDTQYF	TGTGCCAGTAGTCTCGTGGCGGGAGTATCGACAGATACGCAGTATTTT
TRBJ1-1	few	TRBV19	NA	CASRDGTEAFF	TGTGCCAGTCGAGATGGCACTGAAGCTTTCTTT
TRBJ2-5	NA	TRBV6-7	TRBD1	CASSYPTGRLQETQYF	TGTGCCAGCAGTTACCCGACAGGGAGACTCCAAGAGACCCAGTACTTC
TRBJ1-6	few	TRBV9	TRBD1	CASSEGQVSAYNSPLHF	TGTGCCAGCAGCGAGGGACAGGTTTCGGCCTATAATTCACCCCTCCACTTT
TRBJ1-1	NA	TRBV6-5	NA	CASKQGTEAFF	TGTGCCAGCAAACAGGGCACTGAAGCTTTCTTT
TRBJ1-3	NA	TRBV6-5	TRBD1	CASSYSFRGTGNTIYF	TGTGCCAGCAGTTACTCTTTCAGGGGGACTGGAAACACCATATATTTT
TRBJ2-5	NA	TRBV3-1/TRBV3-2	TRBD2	CASSRTGTSAQETQYF	TGTGCCAGCAGCCGTACCGGGACTAGCGCTCAAGAGACCCAGTACTTC
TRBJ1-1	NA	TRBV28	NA	CASSLRTSPAAEAFF	TGTGCCAGCAGTCTCCGGACCTCTCCAGCGGCTGAAGCTTTCTTT
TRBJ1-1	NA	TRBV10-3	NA	CAISESPGKGTEAFF	TGTGCCATCAGTGAGTCTCCAGGGAAGGGCACTGAAGCTTTCTTT
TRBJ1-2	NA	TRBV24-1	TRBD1	CATSDPGTGGGYGYTF	TGTGCCACCAGTGATCCTGGGACAGGGGGTGGCTATGGCTACACCTTC
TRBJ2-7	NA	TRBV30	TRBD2	CAWNEPGTSGNEQYF	TGTGCCTGGAATGAACCCGGGACTAGCGGGAACGAGCAGTACTTC
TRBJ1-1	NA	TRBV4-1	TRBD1	CASSPGQTNTEAFF	TGCGCCAGCAGCCCGGGACAGACGAACACTGAAGCTTTCTTT
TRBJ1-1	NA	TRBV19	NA	CASSISGSEMNTEAFF	TGTGCCAGTAGTATTTCGGGGTCTGAGATGAACACTGAAGCTTTCTTT
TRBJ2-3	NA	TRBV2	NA	CASSDGLITDTQYF	TGTGCCAGCAGCGACGGACTGATCACAGATACGCAGTATTTT
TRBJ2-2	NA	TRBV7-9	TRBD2	CASSWGLGDAGELFF	TGTGCCAGCAGCTGGGGACTAGGAGACGCCGGGGAGCTGTTTTTT
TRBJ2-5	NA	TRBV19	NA	CASSMGQGTKFQYF	TGTGCCAGTAGTATGGGGCAGGGGACCAAGTTCCAGTACTTC
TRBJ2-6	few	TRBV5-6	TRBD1	CASSLGTGVGANVLTF	TGTGCCAGCAGCTTGGGGACAGGGGTCGGGGCCAACGTCCTGACTTTC
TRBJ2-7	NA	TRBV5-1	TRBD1	CASSSVGTGASYEQYF	TGCGCCAGCAGCTCGGTAGGGACAGGGGCCTCCTACGAGCAGTACTTC
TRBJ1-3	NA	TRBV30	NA	CAWRGGSSGNTIYF	TGTGCCTGGAGGGGGGGGAGCTCTGGAAACACCATATATTTT
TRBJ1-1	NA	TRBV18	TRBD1	CASSLGQGATEAFF	TGTGCCAGCTCCCTAGGACAGGGTGCCACTGAAGCTTTCTTT
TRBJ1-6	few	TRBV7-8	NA	CASSSDRNSPLHF	TGTGCCAGCAGCTCGGACAGAAATTCACCCCTCCACTTT
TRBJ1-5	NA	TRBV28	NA	CASSVGGFSNQPQHF	TGTGCCAGCAGCGTAGGGGGTTTTAGCAATCAGCCCCAGCATTTT
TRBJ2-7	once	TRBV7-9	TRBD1	CASGKPGQGNEQYF	TGTGCCAGCGGGAAACCGGGACAGGGGAACGAGCAGTACTTC
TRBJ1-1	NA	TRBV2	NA	CASSAQAAGSEAFF	TGTGCCAGCAGTGCCCAGGCCGCTGGGTCTGAAGCTTTCTTT
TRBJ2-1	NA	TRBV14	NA	CASSQRIGGLNNEQFF	TGTGCCAGCAGCCAGAGGATTGGGGGCCTTAACAATGAGCAGTTCTTC
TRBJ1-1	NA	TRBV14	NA	CASSPTFSGLAEAFF	TGTGCCAGCAGCCCGACGTTTTCAGGGCTCGCTGAAGCTTTCTTT
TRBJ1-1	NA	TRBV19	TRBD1	CASSTPGQRNTEAFF	TGTGCCAGTAGTACGCCGGGACAGAGGAACACTGAAGCTTTCTTT